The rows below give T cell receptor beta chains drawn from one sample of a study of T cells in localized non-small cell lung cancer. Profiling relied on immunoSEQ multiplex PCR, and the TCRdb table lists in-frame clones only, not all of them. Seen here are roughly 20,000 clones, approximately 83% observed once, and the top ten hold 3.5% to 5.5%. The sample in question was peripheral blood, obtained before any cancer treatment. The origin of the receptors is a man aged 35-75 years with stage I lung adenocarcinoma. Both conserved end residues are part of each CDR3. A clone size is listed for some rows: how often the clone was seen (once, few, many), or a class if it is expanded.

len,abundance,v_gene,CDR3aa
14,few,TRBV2,CASSDTERTQPQHF
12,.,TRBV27,CASSGNTGELFF
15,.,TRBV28,CASSLWGGNTGELFF
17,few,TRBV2,CASSVDRDRGLNQPQHF
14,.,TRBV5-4,CASSLRVLNSPLHF
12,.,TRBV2,CASSIVKHEQFF
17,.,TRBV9,CASSVRGTGDSGNTIYF
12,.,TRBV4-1,CASSHPSDTQYF
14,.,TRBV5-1,CASSLDRQTTEAFF
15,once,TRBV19,CASSIPTVSYNEQFF
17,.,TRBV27,CASSLLLSGTRANVLTF
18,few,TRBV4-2,CASSQEGQGRWMNTEAFF
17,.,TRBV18,CASSPPFWTGDQETQYF
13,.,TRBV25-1,CASSSGEHYGYTF
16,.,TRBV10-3,CAISHRTGQSTDTQYF
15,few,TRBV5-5,CASSLEVFYNYGYTF
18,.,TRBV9,CASSTSARRGVIGNEQYF
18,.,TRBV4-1,CASSHRGLAPNPYNEQFF
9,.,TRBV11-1,CASTQPQHF
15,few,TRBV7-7,CASSLPAGLNSPLHF
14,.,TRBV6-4,CASSTFQSTDTQYF
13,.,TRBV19,CASSMARDSPLHF
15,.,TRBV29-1,CSVAGRGGSSYEQYF
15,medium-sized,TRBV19,CASSMGGTLNEKLFF
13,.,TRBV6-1,CASSWGQNTEAFF
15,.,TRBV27,CASSSWTSWRDTQYF
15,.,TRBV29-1,CSVEEVGAGSYEQYF
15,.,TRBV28,CASSFLAVSSYEQYF
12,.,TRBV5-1,CASSLGSDTQYF
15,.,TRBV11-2,CASSLVDYFTDTQYF
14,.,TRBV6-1,CASSESGRISPLHF
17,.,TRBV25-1,CASSARLGRNSGNTIYF
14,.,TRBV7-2,CASSPRRSENTIYF
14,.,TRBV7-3,CASSARDPGGVAFF
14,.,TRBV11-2,CASSFGSVYNEQFF
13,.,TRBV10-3,CAIGTSGYNEQFF
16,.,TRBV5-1,CASSLLGGGPPDTQYF
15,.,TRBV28,CASSPRKTGNSPLHF
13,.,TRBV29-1,CSVERDLTDTQYF
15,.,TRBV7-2,CATKRGGLPSAEQYF
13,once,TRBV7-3,CASSSDGANVLTF
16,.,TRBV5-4,CASSLRASGGANEQFF
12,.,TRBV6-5,CASRLGADTQYF
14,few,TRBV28,CASSLGGVGTEAFF
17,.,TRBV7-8,CASSPLDGTVGANEQFF